The following is a TCR beta chain sequence with its context. This clone appeared a single time. Its antigen is still unknown. No quality values exist for individual bases; no much larger clone is one base distant. The entry originates in a study of cytomegalovirus exposure and HLA in healthy donors (TCRdb year 2017). Describing the broader study: An earlier analysis of 587 of the donors reported over 250 Gb of sequence data and around 100 million unique TCR beta sequences obtained from about 180 million T cells. An early release covering roughly 600 HLA-typed donors comprised roughly 300 gigabases of sequencing data and 85 million or so unique TCR sequences. Of the 350 to 450 genotyped donors, around 81% fell in the genetic ancestry cluster associated with self-reported Caucasian donors. The aim of the study was to test whether cataloging public T cell receptors could identify signatures of past pathogen exposure. Using immunosequencing, the study profiled T cell repertoires from 666 subjects and related those repertoires to cytomegalovirus serostatus. Besides the first cohort of 666 subjects, a separate validation cohort made up of roughly 120 different subjects was used. The study combined high-throughput TCR immunosequencing, statistical association of individual TCRs with disease status, and machine learning to predict cytomegalovirus infection status. In a later analysis, previously published TCR beta repertoires from 600 to 850 donors were re-analyzed and high-resolution HLA genotyping was added so that TCR occurrence patterns could be studied. Rather than drawing on any new phenotypic data, the later analysis identified candidate immune exposures from TCR beta sequences and the way those sequences occurred across donors. In an earlier analysis of a few hundred of the donors, high-throughput TCR beta sequencing was used to judge whether each TCR beta V gene segment behaved as functional or pseudogenic. Donor age, sex, ethnicity and CMV serostatus were collected together with the repertoire data. In a later genetic analysis, genome-wide SNP genotypes for about 60% of the 666 donors were used, and that subset was treated as a discovery cohort. Every discovery cohort repertoire had been produced on one sequencing platform. Class I and class II HLA loci were covered by the typing at four-digit resolution. The number of typed donors differed by locus: 629-630 for A, B, C, DRB1 and DQB1; 500 to 550 for DQA1; 600 to 610 for DPA1; and roughly 470 for DPB1. Roughly five DR-DQ haplotypes were handled as single units for association and clustering because linkage in the cohort was strong. On average, about 240,000 unique TCR beta nucleotide sequences were sequenced per donor among a few hundred genotyped donors of the cohort, with around 19% of those sequences being non-productive.

Results the study describes overall, beyond this receptor: Correlated functional status among segregating V segments might reflect linkage disequilibrium, but an unknown experimental factor could not be ruled out. Because HLA typing was missing for some donors at each locus, association tests included only the typed subset. Cytomegalovirus status was reported to be diagnosed by the classifier with high specificity and sensitivity in both the original and validation cohorts. Sequencing depth was assumed to be roughly uniform across donors in the presence/absence analyses, though that assumption may not hold. Because the 87-base-pair reads could not distinguish some IMGT-functional V segments, including TRBV6-2 and TRBV6-3, those segments were excluded. A cluster of highly shared sequence variants was judged likely to be a technical artifact of the sequencing pipeline. In a later analysis, several top co-occurrence clusters were reported to appear linked to parvovirus B19, influenza, CMV and Epstein-Barr virus. Broadly in line with IMGT annotations, most TCR beta V segments showed up in productive rearrangements about 87% or about 30% of the time in an earlier analysis of approximately 600 of the donors. In a later analysis, the rate of TCR association differed among HLA loci, with DRB1 alleles having the most associated TCRs and HLA-C alleles having the fewest. An association between a missense DCLRE1C variant and V-gene and J-gene trimming of TCR beta chains was found in a later genetic analysis and replicated in an independent cohort. According to a later analysis, most CMV-associated TCR beta chains appeared to be HLA-restricted, and the HLA associations seemed to be driven largely by CMV exposure. Most TCR sequences were observed very rarely across donors, whereas some public TCRs were present in many individuals. Immune exposure information for the cohort was limited to CMV serostatus. Strong co-occurrence of HLA alleles, especially DR and DQ, made assigning TCR associations to individual alleles difficult. In the study, approximately 160 TCR beta chains were listed as associated with cytomegalovirus. In vitro tests confirmed that a few of the cytomegalovirus-associated TCR beta chains recognize cytomegalovirus antigens. A further reported finding was that TCR beta sequences accurately predicted the HLA-A and HLA-B alleles for most subjects in the first cohort. A later genetic analysis reported fewer N-insertions in productive TCRs among donors in an Asian-associated ancestry cluster than the roughly 700-donor mean. Only TCR beta chains were sequenced in this cohort, and the absence of alpha or paired-chain data limited detectable features. Compared with equally common non-associated chains, HLA-associated TCR beta chains in a later analysis were more clonally expanded and had lower generation probabilities. Specific HLA alleles were associated with 15,000 to 20,000 TCR beta sequences at a false discovery rate of 0.05 in a later analysis. Approximately 16 rarely observed V segments, including chromosome 9 orphons, were excluded from the earlier analysis of about 500 of the donors because counts were too low. The authors suggested that the approach could potentially be generalized to other disease states and immunological phenotypes.

Receptor libraries were prepared by the immunoSEQ multiplex PCR assay. A mixture of 60 forward primers for TCR Vbeta segments and 13 reverse primers for TCR Jbeta segments was used in the multiplex PCR. The CDR3 region of rearranged TCR beta genes was amplified from genomic DNA by a multiplex PCR assay. On the Illumina HiSeq System, the amplified TCR beta libraries were sequenced as 87-base-pair reads. From the authors' description of their analysis: A later analysis counted about 80 million unique TCR beta chains across the 690 or so repertoires, and 10 million to 11 million of these chains were shared by at least two donors. A nearest-neighbor algorithm error-corrected the raw reads and collapsed the reads into unique sequences, merging closely related sequences to remove PCR and sequencing errors. To assign V, D and J gene segments, CDR3 sequences were aligned to IMGT reference sequences. For a sequence to be retained, a match of at least six nucleotides was required to both a V gene segment and a J gene segment. Rearrangements were called productive when the CDR3 lacked stop codons and stayed in frame with V and J; all others were non-productive. Following IMGT convention, CDR3 was defined as the stretch from the second conserved V-encoded cysteine up to the conserved J-encoded phenylalanine. In an earlier analysis of some 550 of the donors, sequences lacking an unambiguous match to a single V gene segment were excluded. In an earlier analysis of 587 of the donors, a V segment was called functional when productive rearrangements were above 56.7%, and segregating when the standard deviation between donors exceeded 5%. A statistical classification framework was built to diagnose cytomegalovirus status from the catalog of TCR beta chain sequences. V and J gene assignment, in a later analysis, came from comparing TCR nucleotide sequences with IMGT/GENE-DB human TR gene sequences. A later analysis assigned CDR3 sequences and most-parsimonious VDJ recombination scenarios with the TCRdist pipeline. In a later analysis, each TCR beta chain was defined by its CDR3 amino acid sequence together with its V-gene family, and reads lacking a unique V-gene family were excluded. In a later analysis, fewer than 650 highly shared, low-generation-probability nucleotide sequences were removed to address suspected cross-contamination and a sequencing artifact. In a later analysis, a clonal expansion index for each public chain was calculated from normalized within-repertoire ranks of inferred template counts. A later analysis computed generation probabilities with a VDJ recombination model fitted to out-of-frame rearrangements, and checked the results against IGoR. In a later analysis, TCR-TCR, TCR-HLA and TCR-CMV co-occurrence was scored with hypergeometric tests, and a repertoire-size bias correction was applied to TCR pairs. False discovery rates were estimated in a later analysis by permuting HLA or CMV assignments 20 times. In a later analysis, co-occurring TCRs were grouped with DBSCAN, and TCRdist sequence similarity was added when clustering was performed within HLA-allele-positive subsets. Co-occurrence clustering excluded repertoires with fewer than 30,000 or more than 120,000 public chains, plus five with anomalous nucleotide sharing. TCRdb retrieved this table from immuneACCESS and kept in-frame rearrangements only. Not all clones are present; in checked studies, unresolved V genes account for under half, and no reason is known for the remainder. The DNA was the basis for D and trimming; V, J and clone size are from that table. Across this sample there are 150,000 or so clones, with 60% to 75% seen only once. The leading ten clones occupy less than 3.5% of the sample.

The cohort comprised around 700 healthy bone marrow donors. All cohort members were sampled while nominally healthy, although unrecorded immune exposures were likely present. The donor tested CMV seronegative and was one of the 352 seronegative cohort members. Each donor provided a peripheral blood sample, and peripheral blood mononuclear cells were used for TCR beta sequencing. Genomic DNA extraction from the blood cell samples was performed with the Qiagen DNeasy Blood Extraction Kit. CDR1 and CDR2 (SNHLY, FYNNEI) derive from the germline V gene. Including the terminal cysteine and phenylalanine, the CDR3 comprises 14 residues. CDR3 DNA is the only sequence kept; it has 42 bases, read in frame from the first base. Clipping removes 11 bases from V and 3 bases from J, with 11 as the unmatched junction base count.

The rearranged chain carries TRBV2 and TRBJ1-2; TRBD1 agrees with 8 junctional bases. Sequenced material: PBMCs. This clonotype was obtained from a young man in good health and CMV-seronegative. The base sequence is TGTGCCGCCCAAACGGTGGACAGGGACTATGGCTACACCTTC. It encodes CAAQTVDRDYGYTF.